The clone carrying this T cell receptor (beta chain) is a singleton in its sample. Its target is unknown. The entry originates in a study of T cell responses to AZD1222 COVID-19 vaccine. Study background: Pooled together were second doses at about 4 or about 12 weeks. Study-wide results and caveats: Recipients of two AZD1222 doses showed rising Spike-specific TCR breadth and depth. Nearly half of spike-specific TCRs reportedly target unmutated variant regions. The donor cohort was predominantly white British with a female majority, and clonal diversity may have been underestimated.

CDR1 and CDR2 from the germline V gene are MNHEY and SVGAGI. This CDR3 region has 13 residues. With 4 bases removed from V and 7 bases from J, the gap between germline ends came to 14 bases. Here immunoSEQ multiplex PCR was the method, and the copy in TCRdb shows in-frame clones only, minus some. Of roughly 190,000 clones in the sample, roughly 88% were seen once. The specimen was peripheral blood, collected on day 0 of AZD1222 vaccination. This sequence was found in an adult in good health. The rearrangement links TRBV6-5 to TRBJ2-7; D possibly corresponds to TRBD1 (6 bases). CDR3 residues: CASSSGVSGEQYF. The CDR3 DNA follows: TGTGCCAGCAGTTCAGGGGTCTCGGGGGAGCAGTACTTC.